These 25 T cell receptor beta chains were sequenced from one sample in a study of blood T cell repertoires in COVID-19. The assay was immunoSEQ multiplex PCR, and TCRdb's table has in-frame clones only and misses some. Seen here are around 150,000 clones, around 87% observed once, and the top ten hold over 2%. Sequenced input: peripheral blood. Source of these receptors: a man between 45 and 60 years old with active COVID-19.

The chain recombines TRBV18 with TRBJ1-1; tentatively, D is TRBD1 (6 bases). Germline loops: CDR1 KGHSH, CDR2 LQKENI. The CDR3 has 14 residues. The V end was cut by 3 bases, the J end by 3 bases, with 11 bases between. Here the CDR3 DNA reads TGTGCCAGCTCACCCGGGGGGCTGTACACTGAAGCTTTCTTT. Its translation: CASSPGGLYTEAFF.

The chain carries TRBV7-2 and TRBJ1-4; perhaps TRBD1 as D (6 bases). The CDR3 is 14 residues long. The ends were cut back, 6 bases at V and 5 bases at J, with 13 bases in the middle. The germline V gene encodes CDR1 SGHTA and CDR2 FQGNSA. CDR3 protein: CASRRDTQNEKLFF. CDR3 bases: TGTGCCAGCAGACGGGACACCCAAAATGAAAAACTGTTTTTT. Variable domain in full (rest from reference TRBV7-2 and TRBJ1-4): GAGVSQSPSNKVTEKGKDVELRCDPISGHTALYWYRQSLGQGLEFLIYFQGNSAPDKSGLPSDRFSAERTGGSVSTLTIQRTQQEDSAVYLCASRRDTQNEKLFFGSGTQLSVL.

The CDR3 is CASRGLAGDTQYF. The CDR3 DNA reads as TGTGCCAGTAGAGGACTAGCGGGAGATACGCAGTATTTT. The chain links TRBV19 to TRBJ2-3; the match to TRBD2 covers 11 bases. V was pared by 6 bases and J by 5 bases, with 1 base of the junction left unmatched. The CDR3 is made up of 13 amino acids. Germline values: CDR1 LNHDA, CDR2 SQIVND (reference sequence). Variable domain in full (rest from reference TRBV19 and TRBJ2-3): DGGITQSPKYLFRKEGQNVTLSCEQNLNHDAMYWYRQDPGQGLRLIYYSQIVNDFQKGDIAEGYSVSREKKESFPLTVTSAQKNPTAFYLCASRGLAGDTQYFGPGTRLTVL.

The CDR3 loop reads CASNNGAEAFF. CDR3 nucleotides: TGTGCCAGCAACAACGGAGCTGAAGCTTTCTTT. This chain links TRBV6-5 with TRBJ1-1, with D uncertain. Per the germline V gene, CDR1 is MNHEY and CDR2 is SVGAGI. V shed 7 bases and J shed 6 bases, with 9 bases lying between them. The CDR3 spans 11 residues.

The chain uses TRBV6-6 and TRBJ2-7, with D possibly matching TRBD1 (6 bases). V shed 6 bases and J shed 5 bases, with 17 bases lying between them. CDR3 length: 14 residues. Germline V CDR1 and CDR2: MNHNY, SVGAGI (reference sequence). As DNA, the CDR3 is TGTGCCAGCAGGGTAGTGCAGGGGATCCACGAGCAGTACTTC. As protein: CASRVVQGIHEQYF.

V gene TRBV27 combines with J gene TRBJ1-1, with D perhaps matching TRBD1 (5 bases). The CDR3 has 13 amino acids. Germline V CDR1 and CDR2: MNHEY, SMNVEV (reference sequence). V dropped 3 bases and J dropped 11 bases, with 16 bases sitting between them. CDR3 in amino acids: CASSFSGFPTAFF. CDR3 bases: TGTGCCAGCAGTTTTTCAGGGTTCCCTACGGCTTTCTTT.

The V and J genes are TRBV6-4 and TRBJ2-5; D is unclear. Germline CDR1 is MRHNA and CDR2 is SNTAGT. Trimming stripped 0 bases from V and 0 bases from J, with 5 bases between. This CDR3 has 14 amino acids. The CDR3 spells CASSDSEYQETQYF. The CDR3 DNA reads TGTGCCAGCAGTGACTCTGAGTACCAAGAGACCCAGTACTTC.

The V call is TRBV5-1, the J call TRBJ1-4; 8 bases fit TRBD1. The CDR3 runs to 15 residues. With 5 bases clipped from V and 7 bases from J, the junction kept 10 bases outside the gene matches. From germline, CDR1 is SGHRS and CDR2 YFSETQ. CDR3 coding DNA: TGCGCCAGCAGGACCGGGACAGGACACCTTGAAAAACTGTTTTTT. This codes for CASRTGTGHLEKLFF.

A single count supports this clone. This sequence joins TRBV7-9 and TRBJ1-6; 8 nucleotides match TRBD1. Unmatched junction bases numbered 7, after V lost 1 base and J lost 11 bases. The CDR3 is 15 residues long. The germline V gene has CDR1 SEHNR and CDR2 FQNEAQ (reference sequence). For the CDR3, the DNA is TGTGCCAGCAGCTTAGGGCAGGGGGCTGGAGCACCCCTCCACTTT. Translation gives CASSLGQGAGAPLHF.

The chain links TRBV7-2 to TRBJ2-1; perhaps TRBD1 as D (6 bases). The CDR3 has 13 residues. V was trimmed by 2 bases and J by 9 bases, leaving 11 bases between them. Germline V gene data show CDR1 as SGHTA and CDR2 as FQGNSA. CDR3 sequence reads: CASSLQGMGEQFF. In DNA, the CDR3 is TGTGCCAGCAGCTTACAGGGGATGGGTGAGCAGTTCTTC.

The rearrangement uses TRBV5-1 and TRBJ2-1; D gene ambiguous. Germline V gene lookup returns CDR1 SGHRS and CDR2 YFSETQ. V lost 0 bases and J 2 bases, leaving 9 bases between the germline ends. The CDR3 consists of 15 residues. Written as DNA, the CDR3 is TGCGCCAGCAGCTTGGCGAGCCTAACCTACAATGAGCAGTTCTTC. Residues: CASSLASLTYNEQFF.

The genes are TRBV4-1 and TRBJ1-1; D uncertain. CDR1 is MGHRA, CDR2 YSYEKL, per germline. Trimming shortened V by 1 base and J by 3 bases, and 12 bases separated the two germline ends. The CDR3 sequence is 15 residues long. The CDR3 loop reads CASSQVGQKDTEAFF. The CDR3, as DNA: TGCGCCAGCAGCCAAGTTGGGCAGAAGGACACTGAAGCTTTCTTT.

In nucleotides, the CDR3 is TGTGCCAGCAGTACAAGGGACAGGTGCACCTTC. This translates into CASSTRDRCTF. J is TRBJ1-2 and V is TRBV12-3 or TRBV12-4; TRBD1 matches at 8 bases. The CDR3 runs 11 residues. The V gene end was trimmed by 5 bases and the J gene end by 13 bases; junction bases not matched to a gene: 6.

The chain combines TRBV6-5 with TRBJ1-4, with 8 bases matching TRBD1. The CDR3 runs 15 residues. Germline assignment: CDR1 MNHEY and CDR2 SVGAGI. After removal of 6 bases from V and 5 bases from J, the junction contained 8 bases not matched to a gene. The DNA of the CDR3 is TGTGCCAGCAGGTCGACAGGGGTCGAGAATGAAAAACTGTTTTTT. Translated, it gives CASRSTGVENEKLFF.

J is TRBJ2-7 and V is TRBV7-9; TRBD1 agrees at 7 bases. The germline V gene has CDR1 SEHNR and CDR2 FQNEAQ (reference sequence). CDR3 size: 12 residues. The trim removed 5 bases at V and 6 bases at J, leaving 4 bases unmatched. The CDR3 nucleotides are TGTGCCAGCAGCACGACAGGGTTCGAGCAGTACTTC. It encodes CASSTTGFEQYF.

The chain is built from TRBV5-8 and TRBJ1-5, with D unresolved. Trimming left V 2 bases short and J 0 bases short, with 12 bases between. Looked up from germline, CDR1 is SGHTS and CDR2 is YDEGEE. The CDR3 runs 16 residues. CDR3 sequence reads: CASSFGGFGSNQPQHF. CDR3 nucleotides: TGTGCCAGCAGCTTTGGTGGTTTCGGTAGCAATCAGCCCCAGCATTTT.

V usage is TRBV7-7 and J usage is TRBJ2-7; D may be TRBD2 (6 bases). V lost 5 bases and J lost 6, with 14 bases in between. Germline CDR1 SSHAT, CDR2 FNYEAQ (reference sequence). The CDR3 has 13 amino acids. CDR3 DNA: TGTGCCAGCAGCCCCCTTGGGGGACTCGAGCAGTACTTC. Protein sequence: CASSPLGGLEQYF. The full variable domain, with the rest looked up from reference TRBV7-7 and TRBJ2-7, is GAGVSQSPRYKVTKRGQDVTLRCDPISSHATLYWYQQALGQGPEFLTYFNYEAQPDKSGLPSDRFSAERPEGSISTLTIQRTEQRDSAMYRCASSPLGGLEQYFGPGTRLTVT.

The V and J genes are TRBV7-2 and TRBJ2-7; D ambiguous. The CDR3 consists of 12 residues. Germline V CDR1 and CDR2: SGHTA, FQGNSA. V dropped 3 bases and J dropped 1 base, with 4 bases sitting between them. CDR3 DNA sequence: TGTGCCAGCAGCTTTGCGTCCTACGAGCAGTACTTC. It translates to CASSFASYEQYF.

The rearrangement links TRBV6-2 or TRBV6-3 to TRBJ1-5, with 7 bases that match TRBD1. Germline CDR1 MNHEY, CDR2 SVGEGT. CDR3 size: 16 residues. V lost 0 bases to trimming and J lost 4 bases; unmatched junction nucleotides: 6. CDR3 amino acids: CASSYSAGGINQPQHF. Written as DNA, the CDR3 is TGTGCCAGCAGTTACTCGGCAGGGGGGATTAATCAGCCCCAGCATTTT.

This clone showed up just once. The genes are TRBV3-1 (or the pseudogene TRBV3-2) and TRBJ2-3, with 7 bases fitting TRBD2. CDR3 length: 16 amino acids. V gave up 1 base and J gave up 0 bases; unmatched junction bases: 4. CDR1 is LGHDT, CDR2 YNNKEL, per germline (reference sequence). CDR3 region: CASSQGMRGSTDTQYF. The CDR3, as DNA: TGTGCCAGCAGCCAAGGTATGCGGGGGAGCACAGATACGCAGTATTTT.

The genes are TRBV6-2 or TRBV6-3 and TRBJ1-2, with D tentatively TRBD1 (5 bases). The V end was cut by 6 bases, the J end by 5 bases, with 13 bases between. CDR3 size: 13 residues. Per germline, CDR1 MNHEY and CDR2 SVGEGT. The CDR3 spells CASSVSGSYGYTF. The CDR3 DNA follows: TGTGCCAGCAGCGTGTCAGGGTCGTATGGCTACACCTTC.

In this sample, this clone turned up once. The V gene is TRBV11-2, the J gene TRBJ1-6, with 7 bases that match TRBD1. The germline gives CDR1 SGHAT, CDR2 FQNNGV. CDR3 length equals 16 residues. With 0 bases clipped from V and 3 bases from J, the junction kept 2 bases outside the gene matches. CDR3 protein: CASSLEGQNYNSPLHF. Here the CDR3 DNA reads TGTGCCAGCAGCTTAGAGGGACAGAACTATAATTCACCCCTCCACTTT.

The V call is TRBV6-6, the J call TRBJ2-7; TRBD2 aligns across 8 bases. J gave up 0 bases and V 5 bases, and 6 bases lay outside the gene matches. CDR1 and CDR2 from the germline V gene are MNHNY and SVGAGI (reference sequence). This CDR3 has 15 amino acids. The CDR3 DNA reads TGTGCCAGCAGTCTTGCGGGGGGCCCCTCCTACGAGCAGTACTTC. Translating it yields CASSLAGGPSYEQYF.

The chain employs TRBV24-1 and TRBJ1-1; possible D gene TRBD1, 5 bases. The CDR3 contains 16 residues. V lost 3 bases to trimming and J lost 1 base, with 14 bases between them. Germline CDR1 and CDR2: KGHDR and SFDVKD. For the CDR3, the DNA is TGTGCCACCAGTGATCCCCGACAGCAATGGAACACTGAAGCTTTCTTT. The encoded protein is CATSDPRQQWNTEAFF.

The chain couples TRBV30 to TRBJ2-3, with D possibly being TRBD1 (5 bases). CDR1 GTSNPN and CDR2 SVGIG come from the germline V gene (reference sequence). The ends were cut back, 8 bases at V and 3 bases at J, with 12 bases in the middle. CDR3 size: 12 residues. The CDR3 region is CALARDTDTQYF. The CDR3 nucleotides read TGTGCCCTCGCCAGGGATACAGATACGCAGTATTTT.